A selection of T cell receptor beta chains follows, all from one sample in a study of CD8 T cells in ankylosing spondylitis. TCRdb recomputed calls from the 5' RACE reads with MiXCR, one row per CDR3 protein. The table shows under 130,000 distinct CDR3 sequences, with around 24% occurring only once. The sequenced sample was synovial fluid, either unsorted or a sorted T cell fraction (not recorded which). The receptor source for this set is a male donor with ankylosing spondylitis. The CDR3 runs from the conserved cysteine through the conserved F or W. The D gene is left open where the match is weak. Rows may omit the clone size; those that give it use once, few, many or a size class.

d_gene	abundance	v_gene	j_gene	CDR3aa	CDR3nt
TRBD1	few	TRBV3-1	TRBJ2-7	CASSQDLRTGPREQYF	TGTGCCAGCAGCCAAGATCTCCGGACAGGGCCCCGGGAGCAGTACTTC
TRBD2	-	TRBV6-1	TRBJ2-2	CASSETQRGGPGELFF	TGTGCCAGCAGTGAAACCCAACGCGGGGGGCCCGGGGAGCTGTTTTTT
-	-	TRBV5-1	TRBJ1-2	CASSQTQGTNGYTF	TGCGCCAGCAGCCAAACCCAGGGGACTAACGGCTACACCTTC
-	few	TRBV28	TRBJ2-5	CATAGGVETQYF	TGTGCCACCGCCGGGGGTGTTGAGACCCAGTACTTC
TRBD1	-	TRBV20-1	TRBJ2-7	CSARDRAGGIYEQYF	TGCAGTGCTAGAGATCGCGCAGGGGGCATATACGAGCAGTACTTC
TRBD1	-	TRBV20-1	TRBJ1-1	CSALSRQGGLEAFF	TGCAGTGCGTTGAGTCGGCAGGGGGGTCTTGAAGCTTTCTTT
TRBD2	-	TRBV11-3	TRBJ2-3	CASSLGLAIPTDTQYF	TGTGCCAGCAGCTTAGGACTAGCGATTCCCACAGATACGCAGTATTTT
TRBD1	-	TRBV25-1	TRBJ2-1	CASGPTGGNEQFF	TGTGCCAGCGGGCCGACAGGGGGCAATGAGCAGTTCTTC
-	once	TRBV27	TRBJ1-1	CASSSGGRTEAFF	TGTGCCAGTTCGTCGGGGGGCAGGACTGAAGCTTTCTTT
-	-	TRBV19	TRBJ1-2	CASSTSTGPSSGYTF	TGTGCCAGTAGTACTTCCACCGGACCCTCCAGTGGCTACACCTTC
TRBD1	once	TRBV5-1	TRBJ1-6	CASSLQMGQGYSPLHF	TGCGCCAGCAGCTTACAAATGGGACAGGGGTATTCACCCCTCCACTTT
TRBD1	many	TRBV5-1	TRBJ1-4	CASSPGQGIEKLFF	TGCGCCAGCAGCCCGGGACAGGGAATTGAAAAACTGTTTTTT
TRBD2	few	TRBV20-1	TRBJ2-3	CSARDLAAATDTQYF	TGCAGTGCTAGAGATCTAGCGGCAGCCACAGATACGCAGTATTTT
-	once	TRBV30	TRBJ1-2	CAWSVNSKGYTF	TGTGCCTGGAGTGTGAACAGCAAAGGCTACACCTTC
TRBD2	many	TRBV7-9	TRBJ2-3	CASSTRTSGGDTQYF	TGTGCCAGCAGCACACGGACTAGCGGGGGGGATACGCAGTATTTT
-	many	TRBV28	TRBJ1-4	CASSLDMGKLFF	TGTGCCAGCAGTTTAGACATGGGAAAACTGTTTTTT
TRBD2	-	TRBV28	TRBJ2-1	CASSGLAGYNEQFF	TGTGCCAGCAGTGGACTAGCGGGATACAATGAGCAGTTCTTC
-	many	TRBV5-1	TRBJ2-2	CASSLAGSTGELFF	TGCGCCAGCAGCTTGGCGGGGAGCACCGGGGAGCTGTTTTTT
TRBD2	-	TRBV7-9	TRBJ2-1	CASSHSLAGSNEQFF	TGTGCCAGCAGCCACTCCCTAGCGGGCAGCAATGAGCAGTTCTTC
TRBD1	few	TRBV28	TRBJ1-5	CASSSGQGNQPQHF	TGTGCCAGCAGCTCGGGACAGGGCAATCAGCCCCAGCATTTT
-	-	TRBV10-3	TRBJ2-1	CAIIYSSVYNEQFF	TGTGCCATCATATACAGCTCCGTCTACAATGAGCAGTTCTTC
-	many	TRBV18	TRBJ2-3	CASSPGRDTQYF	TGTGCCAGCTCCCCGGGAAGAGATACGCAGTATTTT
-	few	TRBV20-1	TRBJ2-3	CSARPGFGTDTQYF	TGCAGTGCTAGACCGGGGTTCGGCACAGATACGCAGTATTTT
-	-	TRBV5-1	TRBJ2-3	CASSLGSHGQYF	TGCGCCAGCAGCTTGGGAAGTCATGGACAGTATTTT
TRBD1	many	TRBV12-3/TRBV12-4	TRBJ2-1	CASSLEQGASYNEQFF	TGTGCCAGCAGTTTAGAACAGGGGGCTTCCTACAATGAGCAGTTCTTC
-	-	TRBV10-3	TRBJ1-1	CAISDGADWDTEAFF	TGTGCCATCAGTGATGGAGCGGACTGGGACACTGAAGCTTTCTTT
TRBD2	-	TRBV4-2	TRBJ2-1	CASSQGLKAEFLAGGPVGEQFF	TGTGCCAGCAGCCAAGGACTAAAAGCTGAGTTTCTAGCGGGAGGGCCCGTAGGTGAGCAGTTCTTC
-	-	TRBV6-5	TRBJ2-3	CASSYSSRGITDTQYF	TGTGCCAGCAGTTACTCTAGTCGGGGTATCACAGATACGCAGTATTTT
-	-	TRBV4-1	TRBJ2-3	CASSRFGSSTDTQYF	TGCGCCAGCAGCCGCTTCGGCAGTAGCACAGATACGCAGTATTTT
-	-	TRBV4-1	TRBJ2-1	CASSHGDPYNEQFF	TGCGCCAGCAGCCATGGGGACCCTTATAATGAGCAGTTCTTC
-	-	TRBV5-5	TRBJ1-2	CASSGGSSGGYYGYTF	TGTGCCAGCAGCGGCGGGTCGAGCGGGGGCTACTATGGCTACACCTTC
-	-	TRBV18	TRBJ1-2	CASSPQRGNNYGYTF	TGTGCCAGCTCACCACAGAGGGGAAATAACTATGGCTACACCTTC